This TCR beta chain comes out of a study of cytomegalovirus exposure and HLA in healthy donors. Findings of the study overall: Cytomegalovirus-associated TCR beta chains were listed, numbering some 170. In vitro assays verified that a few CMV-associated chains recognized CMV antigens specifically. While the bulk of TCR sequences proved rare, some public TCRs turned up in many donors.

Concerning this clone itself: The antigen is undetermined.

Produced via immunoSEQ multiplex PCR; TCRdb's table is partial and in-frame only. This sample has some 120,000 clones, with about 90% found just once. Germline assignment: CDR1 SNHLY and CDR2 FYNNEI. V was trimmed by 6 bases and J by 7 bases, leaving 7 bases between them. This CDR3 has 11 amino acids. The sample consisted of PBMCs. The rearrangement links TRBV2 to TRBJ1-5; D is possibly TRBD1 (6 bases). This TCR was sampled from a woman in her late teens or twenties in good health and CMV-seronegative. This CDR3 is CASRQGQPQHF. The CDR3 DNA follows: TGTGCCAGCAGGCAGGGGCAGCCCCAGCATTTT. The variable domain in full, with the rest retrieved from reference TRBV2 and TRBJ1-5, is EPEVTQTPSHQVTQMGQEVILRCVPISNHLYFYWYRQILGQKVEFLVSFYNNEISEKSEIFDDQFSVERPDGSNFTLKIRSTKLEDSAMYFCASRQGQPQHFGDGTRLSIL.